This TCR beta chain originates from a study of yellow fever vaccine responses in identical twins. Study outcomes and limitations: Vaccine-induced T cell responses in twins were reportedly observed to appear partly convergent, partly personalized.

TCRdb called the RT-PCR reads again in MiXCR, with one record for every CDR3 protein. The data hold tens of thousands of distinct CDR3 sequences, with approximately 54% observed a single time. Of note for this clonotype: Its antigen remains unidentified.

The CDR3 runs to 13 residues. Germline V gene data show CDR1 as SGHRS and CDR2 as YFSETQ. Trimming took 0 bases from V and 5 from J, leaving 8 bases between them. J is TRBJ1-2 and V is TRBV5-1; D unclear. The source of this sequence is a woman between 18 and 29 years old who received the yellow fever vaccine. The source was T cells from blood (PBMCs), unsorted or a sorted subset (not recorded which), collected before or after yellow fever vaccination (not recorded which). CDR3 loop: CASSLGTQYGYTF. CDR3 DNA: TGCGCCAGCAGCTTGGGGACTCAGTATGGCTACACCTTC.